These T cell receptor beta chains were read from a single sample in a study of T cell changes during pregnancy in multiple sclerosis. Data came from immunoSEQ multiplex PCR; TCRdb stores just in-frame clones and leaves some out. In the table there are 90,000 to 130,000 clones, about 94% of which are singletons. Sample: peripheral blood, taken in the third trimester of pregnancy. The receptors shown here come from a female donor with multiple sclerosis, enrolled in a pregnancy study. CDR3s include the opening cysteine and the closing phenylalanine or tryptophan. The D gene is left open where the match is weak. Clone sizes are given selectively: once, few, many, or a class where the clone is expanded.

j_call v_call clone_size d_call cdr3_nt cdr3_aa
TRBJ2-7 TRBV6-5 once . TGTGCCAGCAGCCGAACAGGGAACGAGCAGTACTTC CASSRTGNEQYF
TRBJ2-2 TRBV19 . TRBD2 TGTGCCTCCTCCCGGCGGGGGGAGACCGGGGAGCTGTTTTTT CASSRRGETGELFF
TRBJ1-5 TRBV7-2 . TRBD1 TGTGCCAGCAGCGAGAGGGACAGGGGAAGTATCCATCAGCCCCAGCATTTT CASSERDRGSIHQPQHF
TRBJ2-1 TRBV9 . . TGTGCCAGCAGCGGTACGGGGGAGGTATTAGATGAGCAGTTCTTC CASSGTGEVLDEQFF
TRBJ2-2 TRBV29-1 . . TGCAGCGTTGTTTTCCTAGCTGGGACCGGGGAGCTGTTTTTT CSVVFLAGTGELFF
TRBJ1-1 TRBV30 . . TGTGCCTGGAGTGTACAGGGCGCCACTGAAGCTTTCTTT CAWSVQGATEAFF
TRBJ2-3 TRBV7-9 . TRBD2 TGTGCCAGCAGCGGGGCTGGCGGGAGTTTGAGTACGCAGTATTTT CASSGAGGSLSTQYF
TRBJ1-3 TRBV5-1 . TRBD1 TGCGCCAGCAGCCCCCGACAGGGGACTGGAAACACCATATATTTT CASSPRQGTGNTIYF
TRBJ2-1 TRBV6-1 . TRBD2 TGTGCCAGCAGTGAGGGTCTAGCGGTGGATGAGCAGTTCTTC CASSEGLAVDEQFF
TRBJ1-2 TRBV2 once TRBD1 TGTGCCAGCAGTTCCGGGACAGTTCCTTATGGCTACACCTTC CASSSGTVPYGYTF
TRBJ2-1 TRBV19 . . TGTGCCAGTAGTACGGACAGAGATTATACCTACAATGAGCAGTTCTTC CASSTDRDYTYNEQFF
TRBJ2-2 TRBV5-1 . TRBD2 TGCGCCAGCAGCTTGCCGGGAGGTTTCACCGGGGAGCTGTTTTTT CASSLPGGFTGELFF
TRBJ2-5 TRBV18 once . TGTGCCAGCTCACCTTTGGCGGCAAGCCAAGAGACCCAGTACTTC CASSPLAASQETQYF
TRBJ1-2 TRBV18 . . TGTGCCAGCTCACCAGGGGGGTACGGCTACACCTTC CASSPGGYGYTF
TRBJ2-5 TRBV6-1 . TRBD2 TGTGCCAGCAGTTGGACTAGCGGGCAAGAGACCCAGTACTTC CASSWTSGQETQYF
TRBJ2-1 TRBV5-4 . . TGTGCCAGCAGCGGCCGAAATGAGCAGTTCTTC CASSGRNEQFF
TRBJ2-1 TRBV7-3 . TRBD2 TGTGCCAGCAGCTCGATAGCGGGGGGTGAGCAGTTCTTC CASSSIAGGEQFF
TRBJ2-2 TRBV5-4 . . TGTGCCAGCAGCTTGGATCAGGTAGCCGGGGAGCTGTTTTTT CASSLDQVAGELFF
TRBJ1-3 TRBV4-1 . TRBD1 TGCGCCAGCAGCCAAGGGGTACAGGGGGCCGTTGGAAACACCATATATTTT CASSQGVQGAVGNTIYF
TRBJ1-5 TRBV15 . . TGTGCCACCAGAGCGGTAGGGAGGGATCAACAGCCCCAGCATTTT CATRAVGRDQQPQHF
TRBJ1-5 TRBV27 . . TGTGCCAGCAGTTTGTCGAGGAGCTATCAGCCCCAGCATTTT CASSLSRSYQPQHF
TRBJ2-7 TRBV2 . . TGTGCCAGCAGGGAAGGGCCCCTGTACGAGCAGTACTTC CASREGPLYEQYF
TRBJ1-1 TRBV14 once . TGTGCCAGCAGCCAAGGCCCAGGGGCAATGAACACTGAAGCTTTCTTT CASSQGPGAMNTEAFF
TRBJ2-5 TRBV18 few . TGTGCCAGCTCATCCAGGGAGACCCAGTACTTC CASSSRETQYF
TRBJ2-7 TRBV5-1 . . TGCGCCAGCAGCCTATACCGGGGTCCCTACGAGCAGTACTTC CASSLYRGPYEQYF
TRBJ2-5 TRBV5-4 . TRBD1 TGTGCCAGCAGCCGGACAGGGGGGTTGGAGACCCAGTACTTC CASSRTGGLETQYF
TRBJ1-2 TRBV6-5 . . TGTGCCAGCAGTTCCGGAGGTCCCTGGAGCTACACCTTC CASSSGGPWSYTF
TRBJ2-1 TRBV28 . . TGTGCCAGCAGTCCCCGGGGAGGGGGTGGATACAATGAGCAGTTCTTC CASSPRGGGGYNEQFF
TRBJ2-3 TRBV7-3 . TRBD2 TGTGCCAGCAGACGTAGCGGGACCCCTCTAGATACGCAGTATTTT CASRRSGTPLDTQYF
TRBJ2-5 TRBV5-1 . . TGCGCCAGCAGCATGGGCCGGGACACTACCGTTGAGACCCAGTACTTC CASSMGRDTTVETQYF
TRBJ2-1 TRBV7-7 . TRBD2 TGTGCCAGCAGCTTAGGACTAGCGGTTTACAATGAGCAGTTCTTC CASSLGLAVYNEQFF
TRBJ2-7 TRBV6-7 . TRBD2 TGTGCCATTCCCACCCTACCATTAGCGGGGGGGCATCTCTACGAGCAGTACTTC CAIPTLPLAGGHLYEQYF
TRBJ2-7 TRBV6-6 once TRBD2 TGTGCCAGCAGTTACTTGAGGGCTAGCGGGAGGCACGAGCAGTACTTC CASSYLRASGRHEQYF
TRBJ1-2 TRBV30 . TRBD1 TGTGCCGGATATGCACAGGGGGCATATGGCTACACCTTC CAGYAQGAYGYTF
TRBJ2-7 TRBV29-1 once . TGCAGCGTTGTAGCCAGTCGTGAGCAGTACTTC CSVVASREQYF
TRBJ2-1 TRBV4-1 once . TGCGCCAGCAGCCAAGATAATGGGGGGGCTTCTCGGCAGTTCTTC CASSQDNGGASRQFF
TRBJ2-7 TRBV19 . TRBD1 TGTGCCAGTACCGGGACAGGGGGCTACGAGCAGTACTTC CASTGTGGYEQYF
TRBJ2-7 TRBV13 . TRBD2 TGTGCCAGCAGCCTCGGGACTAGCGGGAGGCCGGAGCAGTACTTC CASSLGTSGRPEQYF
TRBJ1-2 TRBV18 . . TGTGCCAGCTCACCAGGGGGGTATGGCTACACCTTC CASSPGGYGYTF
TRBJ2-7 TRBV5-4 . TRBD2 TGTGCCAGCAGCCCCGGGACTAGCGTTCTCTACGAGCAGTACTTC CASSPGTSVLYEQYF
TRBJ2-7 TRBV7-6 . TRBD1 TGTGCCAGCAGCCGACAGGGGGGTCGCTACGAGCAGTACTTC CASSRQGGRYEQYF
TRBJ2-3 TRBV18 . TRBD1 TGTGCCAGCTCTCGGGACAGCCCAGATACGCAGTATTTT CASSRDSPDTQYF
TRBJ1-6 TRBV5-4 . . TGTGCCAGCAGCTCCGCGAATAAGGGGGGGAAATCACCCCTCCACTTT CASSSANKGGKSPLHF
TRBJ1-3 TRBV5-1 . . TGCGCCAGCCGGGATGGAAACACCATATATTTT CASRDGNTIYF
TRBJ1-5 TRBV19 . . TGTGCCAGTAGTATACCGGGACCCAGGGAGGACTATAGCGGCAATCAGCCCCAGCATTTT CASSIPGPREDYSGNQPQHF
TRBJ2-7 TRBV6-1 . TRBD1 TGTGCCAGCAGTCCTGACAGGGACTACGAGCAGTACTTC CASSPDRDYEQYF
TRBJ1-1 TRBV27 . TRBD1 TGTGCCAGCAGACAGACAGGGTTGAACACTGAAGCTTTCTTT CASRQTGLNTEAFF